The TCR beta chain under discussion was sequenced for a study of shared clonotypes between healthy human individuals. At the deep level, the assay was run. Generated by immunoSEQ multiplex PCR, the TCRdb table keeps only in-frame clones and is missing some. The table shows some 450,000 clones, with around 77% occurring only once. The ends were cut back, 4 bases at V and 2 bases at J, with 12 bases in the middle. CDR1 and CDR2 (germline): SGHVS, FQNEAQ. CDR3 length equals 14 residues. All the donors were Caucasian adults who lived in Nashville, Tennessee. Around 90 million PBMCs served as the genomic DNA source for unsorted samples.

The rearrangement links TRBV7-8 to TRBJ2-7; the D gene could be TRBD1 or TRBD2 (5 bases each). The clonotype originates from a woman aged 40 to 55 in good health. Some clones in this sample may be carry-over from other donors' samples. Material for sequencing was PBMCs. CDR3 region: CASSSTGTAYEQYF. The CDR3 DNA is TGTGCCAGCAGCTCAACCGGGACGGCCTACGAGCAGTACTTC.